Shown below are 17 T cell receptor beta chains from a single sample sequenced in a study of early T cells in non-severe SARS-CoV-2 infection. Via MiXCR, TCRdb re-called the 5' RACE reads, giving one row per CDR3 protein. The sample contains some 57,000 distinct CDR3 sequences, roughly 13% of which appear only once. Sequencing was carried out using whole blood. The origin of the receptors is an adult who was a healthcare worker with PCR-confirmed SARS-CoV-2 infection or an uninfected control (not recorded which).

The chain couples TRBV19 to TRBJ1-5; D uncertain. In germline, CDR1 is LNHDA, CDR2 SQIVND (reference sequence). With 6 bases removed from V and 3 bases from J, the gap between germline ends came to 12 bases. The CDR3 is made up of 14 amino acids. The chain's CDR3 is CASSREVTNQPQHF. The DNA of the CDR3 is TGTGCCAGTAGCCGTGAGGTGACCAATCAGCCCCAGCATTTT.

This clonotype was counted many times. The gene calls are TRBV2 and TRBJ2-5; 10 positions match TRBD2. The CDR3 has 16 amino acids. Germline values: CDR1 SNHLY, CDR2 FYNNEI. V lost 6 bases and J lost 1; bases outside the gene matches: 8. DNA for the CDR3: TGTGCCAGCAGAGATCTAGCGGGGGCACTCCAAGAGACCCAGTACTTC. Its protein is CASRDLAGALQETQYF.

The chain combines TRBV19 with TRBJ1-4, with no clear D. The CDR3 has 15 residues. Per germline, CDR1 LNHDA and CDR2 SQIVND (reference sequence). Trimming cost V 3 bases and J 10 bases, with 18 bases left between them. The DNA for the CDR3 is TGTGCCAGTAGTATCGAGGCGGTGCGGTTTGGAAAACTGTTTTTT. It yields the protein CASSIEAVRFGKLFF.

This clonotype came up many times. V gene TRBV6-6 combines with J gene TRBJ2-7; perhaps TRBD2 as D (6 bases). Germline CDR1 MNHNY, CDR2 SVGAGI (reference sequence). This CDR3 is built from 15 residues. Deletions cut 5 bases from V and 0 bases from J, with 14 bases between. CDR3 in amino acids: CASSPLAQSSYEQYF. The CDR3, as DNA: TGTGCCAGCAGTCCACTAGCTCAGAGCTCCTACGAGCAGTACTTC.

The rearrangement uses TRBV18 and TRBJ1-2; D call uncertain. Germline V gene data show CDR1 as KGHSH and CDR2 as LQKENI. CDR3 length equals 13 residues. V was trimmed by 3 bases and J by 4 bases, leaving 9 bases between them. The CDR3 DNA reads as TGTGCCAGCTCACCGGCGGCTCTCTATGGCTACACCTTC. The encoded protein is CASSPAALYGYTF.

This clonotype has more than one count but fewer than ten. J is TRBJ1-1 and V is TRBV18, with D possibly TRBD1 on 6 matching bases. This CDR3 is 15 amino acids long. V gave up 4 bases and J gave up 3 bases, with 15 bases separating them. Per the germline V gene, CDR1 is KGHSH and CDR2 is LQKENI. The CDR3 spells CASSREQGRDTEAFF. As DNA, the CDR3 is TGTGCCAGCTCACGAGAACAGGGAAGGGACACTGAAGCTTTCTTT.

The CDR3 loop is CSAVLPLAGGPLDTQYF. CDR3 DNA: TGCAGCGCGGTCTTGCCTCTAGCGGGAGGGCCGCTAGATACGCAGTATTTT. The V and J genes are TRBV29-1 and TRBJ2-3; 12 nucleotides line up with TRBD2. In germline, CDR1 is SQVTM, CDR2 ANQGSEA. This CDR3 is built from 17 residues. Germline trimming cut 7 bases from V and 5 bases from J; bases unmatched to any gene: 16.

The chain recombines TRBV29-1 with TRBJ1-2; 8 nucleotides align to TRBD1. With V trimmed by 8 bases and J by 3 bases, 8 bases remained unmatched. Germline CDR1 and CDR2: SQVTM and ANQGSEA. The CDR3 consists of 13 residues. CDR3 coding DNA: TGCAGCTGCCAGGTACAGGGGGACTATGGCTACACCTTC. Protein: CSCQVQGDYGYTF.

The sample holds many counts of this clonotype. The CDR3 reads CASSLRRGGEYNEQFF. CDR3 coding DNA: TGTGCCAGCAGCTTAAGGCGCGGGGGAGAGTACAATGAGCAGTTCTTC. The genes are TRBV7-3 and TRBJ2-1; 7 positions agree with TRBD2. V lost 1 base and J lost 4; bases outside the gene matches: 7. The CDR3 extends over 16 amino acids. The V gene's germline CDR1 is SGHTA and CDR2 FQGTGA. Supplemented by reference TRBV7-3 and TRBJ2-1, the full variable domain reads GAGVSQTPSNKVTEKGKYVELRCDPISGHTALYWYRQSLGQGPEFLIYFQGTGAADDSGLPNDRFFAVRPEGSVSTLKIQRTERGDSAVYLCASSLRRGGEYNEQFFGPGTRLTVL.

The chain uses TRBV5-1 and TRBJ2-7; the D is unclear. Germline CDR1 SGHRS, CDR2 YFSETQ. The CDR3 sequence is 13 residues long. Trimming stripped 4 bases from V and 2 bases from J, with 10 bases between. Here the CDR3 reads CASSPGDTYEQYF. Here the CDR3 DNA reads TGCGCCAGCAGCCCGGGTGACACCTACGAGCAGTACTTC.

This clonotype was seen repeatedly, ten times or more. J is TRBJ2-2 and V is TRBV3-1; maybe TRBD2 (5 bases). The V and J ends lost 6 bases and 7 bases respectively, with 6 bases between them. CDR3 length: 11 amino acids. CDR1 LGHDT and CDR2 YNNKEL come from the germline V gene (reference sequence). CDR3 nucleotides: TGTGCCAGCAGTGGACTCGGGGAGCTGTTTTTT. Translated, it gives CASSGLGELFF.

The gene calls are TRBV5-1 and TRBJ2-7; a weak D match, TRBD2 (6 bases). Germline-derived CDR1 and CDR2 are SGHRS and YFSETQ. The CDR3 has 16 amino acids. Trimming left V 0 bases short and J 2 bases short, with 15 bases between. The CDR3 sequence is CASSLGSVGSTYEQYF. CDR3 DNA: TGCGCCAGCAGCTTGGGGTCGGTCGGGAGTACCTACGAGCAGTACTTC. The full variable domain, rest sourced from reference TRBV5-1 and TRBJ2-7, is KAGVTQTPRYLIKTRGQQVTLSCSPISGHRSVSWYQQTPGQGLQFLFEYFSETQRNKGNFPGRFSGRQFSNSRSEMNVSTLELGDSALYLCASSLGSVGSTYEQYFGPGTRLTVT.

The V gene is TRBV12-3 or TRBV12-4, the J gene TRBJ1-1; D is perhaps TRBD1 (6 bases). Trimming removed 3 bases from V and 5 bases from J, with 13 bases in between. The CDR3 sequence is 14 residues long. The CDR3 here is CASSFGGSGTEAFF. DNA of the CDR3: TGTGCCAGCAGTTTCGGGGGCTCTGGGACTGAAGCTTTCTTT.

This clonotype was detected only a few times. The CDR3 loop is CASSFMTDREVAFF. The CDR3 DNA follows: TGTGCCAGCAGCTTTATGACAGACAGAGAAGTAGCTTTCTTT. The V gene is TRBV7-9, the J gene TRBJ1-1; D might be TRBD1 (5 bases). The V gene's germline CDR1 is SEHNR and CDR2 FQNEAQ (reference sequence). The CDR3 length is 14 residues. V was shortened by 3 bases and J by 10 bases, with 18 bases between the two germline ends.

On this clonotype itself: A single base separates this from a much larger clone, so it may be a read error. The chain joins TRBV7-9 to TRBJ2-3; unclear D gene. CDR3 length: 12 amino acids. V lost 11 bases and J 2 bases, leaving 11 bases between the germline ends. Germline lookup yields CDR1 SEHNR and CDR2 FQNEAQ (reference sequence). This CDR3 reads CAGTLNTDTQYF. DNA of the CDR3: TGTGCCGGCACCCTCAACACAGATACGCAGTATTTT. Drawing the rest from reference TRBV7-9 and TRBJ2-3, the complete variable domain is DTGVSQNPRHKITKRGQNVTFRCDPISEHNRLYWYRQTLGQGPEFLTYFQNEAQLEKSRLLSDRFSAERPKGSFSTLEIQRTEQGDSAMYLCAGTLNTDTQYFGPGTRLTVL.

The chain is built from TRBV5-1 and TRBJ2-3; 7 nucleotides match TRBD1. Germline trimming cut 4 bases from V and 0 bases from J; bases unmatched to any gene: 5. Germline V CDR1 and CDR2: SGHRS, YFSETQ. The CDR3 is 15 residues long. CDR3 sequence (DNA): TGCGCCAGCAGCACCCTACAGGGGAGCACAGATACGCAGTATTTT. Translation gives CASSTLQGSTDTQYF.

This clonotype was seen at least ten times. The rearrangement links TRBV6-6 to TRBJ2-5; 8 bases match TRBD2. CDR3 size: 15 residues. The V gene's germline CDR1 is MNHNY and CDR2 SVGAGI (reference sequence). Germline trimming cut 6 bases from V and 5 bases from J; bases unmatched to any gene: 11. DNA for the CDR3: TGTGCCAGCAGACCTCGACTAGCGTCGGATGAGACCCAGTACTTC. Its protein product is CASRPRLASDETQYF.